This T cell receptor beta chain came from a study of OX40 agonist ivuxolimab in advanced cancers. With respect to the entire study: Ivuxolimab was an agonistic, fully human IgG2 monoclonal antibody directed against OX40 (CD134), a costimulatory receptor. Intravenous ivuxolimab was administered to patients every 2 weeks at six dose levels: 0.01, 0.1, 0.3, 1.5, 3 and 10 mg/kg. Of the roughly 51 patients in dose escalation, around 19 had hepatocellular carcinoma, some 15 had melanoma, 9 had renal cell carcinoma and 9 had head and neck cancer. A male proportion of approximately 83% and a mean age of 60 years, ranging from 23 to 79, were recorded for the dose-escalation cohort. Patients were allowed to have had prior anti-PD-1, anti-PD-L1 or anti-CTLA-4 therapy, and approximately 43% of the dose-escalation patients had previously received checkpoint inhibitors. Partial responses occurred in three dose-escalation patients: two with cutaneous melanoma and one with hepatocellular carcinoma. The purpose of peripheral TCRbeta sequencing was to test whether ivuxolimab changed TCR sequence diversity and led to clonal T-cell expansion. The monotherapy dose-escalation portion (N = 52 patients) of the phase I ivuxolimab trial is reported in the paper. What the authors observed across the whole study: The antigen specificity of the clonally expanded peripheral T cells was not determined. In the 0.1-3.0 mg/kg groups, partial responders had among the lowest normalized peripheral clonal expansion, particularly in CD8+ T cells. Low levels of normalized T-cell clonal expansion were also seen in some patients who did not respond. After ivuxolimab, expanded clones were on average more numerous among CD8+ T cells than among CD4+ T cells. At doses of 0.1 to 3.0 mg/kg, clonal expansion of both CD4+ and CD8+ T cells in blood was seen between baseline and week 6.

This clone is classified as medium-sized (0.01 to 0.1%). This clone's antigen is unknown. No base quality values were provided; no much bigger clone lies one nucleotide off. Reading the germline V gene gives CDR1 SGHDN and CDR2 FVKESK. From the cysteine up to the phenylalanine, the CDR3 has a length of 12 residues. CDR3 DNA is the only sequence kept; it has 36 bases, read in frame from the first base. A distance of 10 bases separates the germline ends of V and J, which lose 4 bases and 6 bases respectively. Genomic DNA was extracted from sorted cells for sequencing of the TCRbeta CDR3 region. TCRbeta CDR3 regions were sequenced using the immunoSEQ Assay. TCRdb took over this immuneACCESS table, retaining in-frame rearrangements with V and J assigned. Such tables are incomplete; in checked studies, under half of the missing clones stem from an unresolved V gene, and the remainder is unexplained. The sample table contains about 50,000 clones; only one count was recorded for around nine tenths of them. Of the sample, 5% to 6.5% falls within the top ten clones.

Patients with a history of autoimmune disease or receiving systemic immunosuppression were excluded from the trial. Peripheral blood for TCR sequencing was collected from all dose cohorts at baseline, on cycle 4 day 1, and on cycle 7 day 1. Samples came from an open-label, multicenter, first-in-human phase I dose-escalation trial of ivuxolimab. Adults with locally advanced or metastatic melanoma, renal cell carcinoma, hepatocellular carcinoma or head and neck squamous cell carcinoma were enrolled in the trial. Before TCR sequencing, CD4+ T cells and CD8+ T cells from peripheral blood were sorted into separate populations.

The chain joins TRBV14 to TRBJ2-7; too little of a D gene remains to name it. Sequenced here: CD4+ or CD8+ T cells sorted from blood, sampled in a trial of the OX40 agonist ivuxolimab. The origin of this receptor is an adult with an advanced solid tumor such as melanoma, head and neck, liver or kidney cancer. The DNA reads as follows: TGTGCCAGCAGCCCCGGGTATGGCGAGCAGTACTTC. The resulting protein is CASSPGYGEQYF.